This T cell receptor (beta chain) was sequenced during a study of shared T cell receptors in the human thymus. Germline values: CDR1 MNHEY, CDR2 SMNVEV (reference sequence). The CDR3 has 19 amino acids, counting both end residues. As regards this clone: This likely comes from a read error, as the CDR3 has no conserved phenylalanine or tryptophan at its end. It is unclear where the CDR3 begins or ends on the DNA, so no DNA is shown, and the CDR3 is as TCRdb lists it.

Sequenced by immunoSEQ multiplex PCR; TCRdb stores in-frame clones only, minus some. The top ten hold 0.03% to 0.04% of the sample, which has 72,000 or so clones, 90% to 95% seen once. This rearrangement joins TRBV27 to TRBJ1-1; the table names TRBD1, a call not compared with the DNA. This TCR was recovered from a human donor. The sequenced sample was thymocytes. CDR3 sequence: CASMGGTGDAGTKTEGLRV.